This record covers a single T cell receptor beta chain. At one end, the junction sequence differs from germline, possibly due to a read error. The data belong to a study of OX40 agonist ivuxolimab in advanced cancers. Study details: Having had anti-PD-1, anti-PD-L1 or anti-CTLA-4 therapy before was allowed, and about 42% had some.

Germline CDR1 MNHNY, CDR2 SVGAGI (reference sequence). CDR3 length equals 10 residues. Sequencing was performed with immunoSEQ multiplex PCR; in TCRdb, only in-frame clones are kept and a portion is missing. The sample includes about 20,000 clones, around four fifths of them seen just once. This rearrangement joins TRBV6-6 to TRBJ1-1, with D uncertain. Sequencing used CD4+ or CD8+ T cells sorted from blood, obtained in a trial of the OX40 agonist ivuxolimab. This sequence originates from an adult with an advanced solid tumor such as melanoma, head and neck, liver or kidney cancer. CDR3 loop: CASSYPPTHF. For the CDR3, the DNA is TGTGCCAGCAGTTACCCTCCGACCCACTTT.